Below, one T cell receptor beta chain is given with its context. TCRdb reprocessed the 5' RACE reads via MiXCR and lists one record per CDR3 protein. The sample lists 700,000 to 950,000 distinct CDR3 sequences, more than 9% occurring once. CDR1 is SGHVS and CDR2 is FNYEAQ in the germline V gene. Losses at the gene ends were 4 bases for V and 5 bases for J; bases not matched to a gene: 6. CDR3 size: 15 residues. The record originates from a study of identical twins. Separately, the same data were catalogued under a study of yellow fever vaccine responses in identical twins.

The sequence came from a young woman in good health. This sequence joins TRBV7-6 and TRBJ2-2, with 8 bases aligning to TRBD1. Sequencing input: PBMCs. The CDR3 loop reads CASSYLTGETGELFF. Written as DNA, the CDR3 is TGTGCCAGCAGCTACCTGACAGGGGAGACCGGGGAGCTGTTTTTT.